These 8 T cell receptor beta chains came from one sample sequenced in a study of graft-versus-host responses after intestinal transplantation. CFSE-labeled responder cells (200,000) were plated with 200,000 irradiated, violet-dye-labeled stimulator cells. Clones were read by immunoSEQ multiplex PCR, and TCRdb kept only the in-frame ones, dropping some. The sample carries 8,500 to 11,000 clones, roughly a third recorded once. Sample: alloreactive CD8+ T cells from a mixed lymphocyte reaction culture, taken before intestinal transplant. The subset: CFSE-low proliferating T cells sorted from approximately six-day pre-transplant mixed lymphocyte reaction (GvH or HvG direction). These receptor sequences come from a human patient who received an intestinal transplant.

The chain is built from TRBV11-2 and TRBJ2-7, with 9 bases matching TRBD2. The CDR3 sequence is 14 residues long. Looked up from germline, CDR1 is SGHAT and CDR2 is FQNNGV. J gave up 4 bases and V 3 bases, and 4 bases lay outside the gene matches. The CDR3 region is CASSFSGGGYEQYF. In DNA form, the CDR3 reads TGTGCCAGCAGCTTTAGCGGGGGCGGTTACGAGCAGTACTTC.

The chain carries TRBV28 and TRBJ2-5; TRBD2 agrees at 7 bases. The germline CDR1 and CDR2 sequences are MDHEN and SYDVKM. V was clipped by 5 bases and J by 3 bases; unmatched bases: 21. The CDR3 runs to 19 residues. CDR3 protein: CASSLFVGRLTFTKETQYF. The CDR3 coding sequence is TGTGCCAGCAGTCTCTTCGTCGGGAGGCTTACCTTCACCAAAGAGACCCAGTACTTC.

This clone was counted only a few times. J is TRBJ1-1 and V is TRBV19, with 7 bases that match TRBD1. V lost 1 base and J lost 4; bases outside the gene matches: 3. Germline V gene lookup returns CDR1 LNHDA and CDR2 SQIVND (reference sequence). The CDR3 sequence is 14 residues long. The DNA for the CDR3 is TGTGCCAGTAGTATAGCAGGGGGGTTCACTGAAGCTTTCTTT. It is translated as CASSIAGGFTEAFF.

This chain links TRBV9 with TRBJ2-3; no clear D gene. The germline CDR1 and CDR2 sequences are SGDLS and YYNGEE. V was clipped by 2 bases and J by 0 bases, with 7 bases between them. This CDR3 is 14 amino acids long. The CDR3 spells CASSVSTSTDTQYF. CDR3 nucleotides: TGTGCCAGCAGCGTTTCGACTAGCACAGATACGCAGTATTTT.

The CDR3 loop is CASSWGGLAFRETQYF. In DNA form, the CDR3 reads TGTGCCAGCAGCTGGGGAGGCCTAGCGTTTAGGGAGACCCAGTACTTC. J is TRBJ2-5 and V is TRBV7-8; the D gene is possibly TRBD2 (6 bases). The CDR3 sequence is 16 residues long. V lost 4 bases and J lost 5, with 20 bases in between. Germline assignment: CDR1 SGHVS and CDR2 FQNEAQ.

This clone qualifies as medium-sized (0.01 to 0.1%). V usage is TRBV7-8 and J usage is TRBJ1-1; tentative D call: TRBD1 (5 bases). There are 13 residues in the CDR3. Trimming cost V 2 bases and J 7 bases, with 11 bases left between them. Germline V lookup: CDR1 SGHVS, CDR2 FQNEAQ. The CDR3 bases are TGTGCCAGCAGCTTATCAGGGAAGATTGAAGCTTTCTTT. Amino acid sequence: CASSLSGKIEAFF.

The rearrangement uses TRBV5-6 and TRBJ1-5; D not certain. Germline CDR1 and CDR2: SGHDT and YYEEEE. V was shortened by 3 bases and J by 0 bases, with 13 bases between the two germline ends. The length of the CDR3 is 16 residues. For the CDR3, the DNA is TGTGCCAGCAGCTCCTGGGCCGTTTATAGCAATCAGCCCCAGCATTTT. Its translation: CASSSWAVYSNQPQHF.

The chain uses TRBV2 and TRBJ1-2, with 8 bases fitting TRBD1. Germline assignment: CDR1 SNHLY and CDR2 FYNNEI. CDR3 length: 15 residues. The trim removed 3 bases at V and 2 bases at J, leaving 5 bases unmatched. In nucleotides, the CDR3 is TGTGCCAGCAGTGACTTATGGACAGGGAACTATGGCTACACCTTC. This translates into CASSDLWTGNYGYTF.